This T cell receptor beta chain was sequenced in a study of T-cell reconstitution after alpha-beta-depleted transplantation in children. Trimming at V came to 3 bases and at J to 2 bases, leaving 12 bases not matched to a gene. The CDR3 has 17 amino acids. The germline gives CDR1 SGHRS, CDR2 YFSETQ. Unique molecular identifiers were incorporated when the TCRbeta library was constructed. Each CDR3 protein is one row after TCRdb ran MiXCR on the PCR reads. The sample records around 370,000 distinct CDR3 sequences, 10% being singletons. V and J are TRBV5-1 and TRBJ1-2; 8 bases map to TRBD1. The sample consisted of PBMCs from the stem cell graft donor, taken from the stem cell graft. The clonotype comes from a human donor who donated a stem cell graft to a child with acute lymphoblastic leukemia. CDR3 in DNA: TGCGCCAGCAGCTCGGGAACCCCTTGGACAGGGAACTATGGCTACACCTTC. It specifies CASSSGTPWTGNYGYTF.